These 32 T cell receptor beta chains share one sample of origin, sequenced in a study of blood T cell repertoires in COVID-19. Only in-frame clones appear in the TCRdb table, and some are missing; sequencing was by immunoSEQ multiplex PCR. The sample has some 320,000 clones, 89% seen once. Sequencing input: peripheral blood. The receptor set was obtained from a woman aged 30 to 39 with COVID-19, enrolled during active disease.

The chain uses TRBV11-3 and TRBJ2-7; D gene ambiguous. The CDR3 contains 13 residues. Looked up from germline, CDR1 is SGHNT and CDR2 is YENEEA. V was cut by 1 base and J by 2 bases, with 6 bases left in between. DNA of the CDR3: TGTGCCAGCAGCTTAGCGACAACCTACGAGCAGTACTTC. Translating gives CASSLATTYEQYF.

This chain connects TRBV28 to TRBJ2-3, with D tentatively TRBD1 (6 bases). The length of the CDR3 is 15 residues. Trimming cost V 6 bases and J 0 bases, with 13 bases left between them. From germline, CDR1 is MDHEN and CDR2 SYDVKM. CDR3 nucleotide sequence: TGTGCCAGCAGCTCCGGGACATCTAGCACAGATACGCAGTATTTT. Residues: CASSSGTSSTDTQYF.

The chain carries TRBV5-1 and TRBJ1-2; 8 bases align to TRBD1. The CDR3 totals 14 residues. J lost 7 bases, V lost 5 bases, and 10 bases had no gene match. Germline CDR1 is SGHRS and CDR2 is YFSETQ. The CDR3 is CASRSDREGGGYTF. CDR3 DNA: TGCGCCAGCAGGTCGGACAGGGAGGGTGGTGGCTACACCTTC.

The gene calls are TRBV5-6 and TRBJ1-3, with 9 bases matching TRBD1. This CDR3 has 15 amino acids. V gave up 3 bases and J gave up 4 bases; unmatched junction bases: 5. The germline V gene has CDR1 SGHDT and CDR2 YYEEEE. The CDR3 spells CASSSLDRGGNTIYF. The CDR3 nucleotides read TGTGCCAGCAGCTCTTTGGACAGGGGCGGAAACACCATATATTTT.

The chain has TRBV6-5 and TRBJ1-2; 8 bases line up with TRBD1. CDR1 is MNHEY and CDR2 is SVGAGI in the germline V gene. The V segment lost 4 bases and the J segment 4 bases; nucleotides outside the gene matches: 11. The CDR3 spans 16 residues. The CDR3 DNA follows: TGTGCCAGCAGTTTTCTACGGACAGGGACGATCTATGGCTACACCTTC. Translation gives CASSFLRTGTIYGYTF.

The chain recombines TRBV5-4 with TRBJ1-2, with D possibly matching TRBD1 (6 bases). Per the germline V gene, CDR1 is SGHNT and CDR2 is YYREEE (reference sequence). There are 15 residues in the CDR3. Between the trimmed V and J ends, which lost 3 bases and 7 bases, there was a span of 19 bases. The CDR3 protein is CASSSAVLGGFGYTF. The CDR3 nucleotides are TGTGCCAGCAGCTCGGCCGTCCTAGGGGGATTTGGCTACACCTTC.

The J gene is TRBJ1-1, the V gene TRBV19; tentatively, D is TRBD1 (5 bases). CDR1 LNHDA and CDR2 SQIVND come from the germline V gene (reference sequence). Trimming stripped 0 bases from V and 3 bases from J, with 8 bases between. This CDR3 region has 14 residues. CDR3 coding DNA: TGTGCCAGTAGTATAGACAGGGAGGACACTGAAGCTTTCTTT. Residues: CASSIDREDTEAFF.

DNA for the CDR3: TGTGCCAGTAGTATAACTAGCGGGGGTTGGAATGAGCAGTTCTTC. Its protein is CASSITSGGWNEQFF. The J gene is TRBJ2-1, the V gene TRBV19, with 11 bases that match TRBD2. J was trimmed by 7 bases and V by 2 bases; bases with no gene match: 4. The germline gives CDR1 LNHDA, CDR2 SQIVND (reference sequence). The CDR3 loop spans 15 amino acids.

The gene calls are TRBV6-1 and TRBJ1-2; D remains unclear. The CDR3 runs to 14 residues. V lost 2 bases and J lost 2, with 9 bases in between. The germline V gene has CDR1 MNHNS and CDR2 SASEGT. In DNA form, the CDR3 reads TGTGCCAGCAGTGAAAGGTCGGGGAACTATGGCTACACCTTC. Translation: CASSERSGNYGYTF.

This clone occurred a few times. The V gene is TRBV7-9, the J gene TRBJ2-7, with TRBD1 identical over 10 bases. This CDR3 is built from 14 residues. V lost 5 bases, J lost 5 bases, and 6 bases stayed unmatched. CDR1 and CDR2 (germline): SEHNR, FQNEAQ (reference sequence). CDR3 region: CASSTGTGVNEQYF. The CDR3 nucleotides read TGTGCCAGCAGCACCGGGACAGGGGTGAACGAGCAGTACTTC.

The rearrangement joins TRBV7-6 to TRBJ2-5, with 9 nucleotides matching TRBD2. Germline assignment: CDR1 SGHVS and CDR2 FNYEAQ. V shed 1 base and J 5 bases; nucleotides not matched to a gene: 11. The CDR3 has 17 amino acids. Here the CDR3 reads CASSLESGGPGGETQYF. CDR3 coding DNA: TGTGCCAGCAGCTTAGAGAGCGGGGGGCCTGGTGGTGAGACCCAGTACTTC.

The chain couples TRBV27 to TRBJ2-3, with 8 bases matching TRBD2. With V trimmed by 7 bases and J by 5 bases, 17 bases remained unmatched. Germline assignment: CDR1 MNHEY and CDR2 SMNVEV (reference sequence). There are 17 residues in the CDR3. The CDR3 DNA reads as TGTGCCAGCACCCTCACTCCCTCCGGGGGGGACTTAGATACGCAGTATTTT. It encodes CASTLTPSGGDLDTQYF.

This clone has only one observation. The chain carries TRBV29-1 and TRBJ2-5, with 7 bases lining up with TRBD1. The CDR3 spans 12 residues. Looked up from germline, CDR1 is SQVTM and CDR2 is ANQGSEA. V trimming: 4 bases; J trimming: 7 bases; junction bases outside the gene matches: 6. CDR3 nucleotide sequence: TGCAGCGTTGTTAGGGGGCTGGGGACCCAGTACTTC. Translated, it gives CSVVRGLGTQYF.

The chain's CDR3 is CSVAGRDSYEQYF. CDR3 DNA: TGCAGCGTTGCAGGCAGGGACTCCTACGAGCAGTACTTC. V is TRBV29-1 and J is TRBJ2-7; D is possibly TRBD1 (5 bases). The CDR3 contains 13 residues. Germline-derived CDR1 and CDR2 are SQVTM and ANQGSEA. V lost 4 bases, J lost 0 bases, and 10 bases lay in between.

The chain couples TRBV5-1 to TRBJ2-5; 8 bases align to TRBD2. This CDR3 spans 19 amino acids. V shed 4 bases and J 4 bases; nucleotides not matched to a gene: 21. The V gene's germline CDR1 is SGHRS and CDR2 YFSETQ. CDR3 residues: CASSACGSCERGRRETQYF. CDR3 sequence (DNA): TGCGCCAGCAGCGCGTGTGGGTCGTGTGAGCGGGGGAGACGAGAGACCCAGTACTTC. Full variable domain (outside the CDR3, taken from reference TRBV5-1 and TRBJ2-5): KAGVTQTPRYLIKTRGQQVTLSCSPISGHRSVSWYQQTPGQGLQFLFEYFSETQRNKGNFPGRFSGRQFSNSRSEMNVSTLELGDSALYLCASSACGSCERGRRETQYFGPGTRLLVL.

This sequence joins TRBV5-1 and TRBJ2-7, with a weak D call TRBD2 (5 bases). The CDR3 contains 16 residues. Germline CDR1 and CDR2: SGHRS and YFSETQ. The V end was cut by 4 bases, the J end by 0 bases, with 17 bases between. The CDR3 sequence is CASSARPGLNSYEQYF. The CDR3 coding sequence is TGCGCCAGCAGCGCCAGGCCCGGACTGAACTCCTACGAGCAGTACTTC.

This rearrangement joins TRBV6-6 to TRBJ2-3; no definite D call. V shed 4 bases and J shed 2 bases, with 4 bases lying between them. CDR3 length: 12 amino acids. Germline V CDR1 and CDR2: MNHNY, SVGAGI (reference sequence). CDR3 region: CASSFITDTQYF. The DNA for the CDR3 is TGTGCCAGCAGTTTCATCACAGATACGCAGTATTTT.

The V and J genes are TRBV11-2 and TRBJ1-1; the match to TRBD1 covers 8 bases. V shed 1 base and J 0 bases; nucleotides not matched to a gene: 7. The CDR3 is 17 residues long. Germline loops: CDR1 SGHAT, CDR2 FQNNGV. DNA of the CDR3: TGTGCCAGCAGCTTAGCGCCAGGGGGCTTGGTGAACACTGAAGCTTTCTTT. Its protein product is CASSLAPGGLVNTEAFF.

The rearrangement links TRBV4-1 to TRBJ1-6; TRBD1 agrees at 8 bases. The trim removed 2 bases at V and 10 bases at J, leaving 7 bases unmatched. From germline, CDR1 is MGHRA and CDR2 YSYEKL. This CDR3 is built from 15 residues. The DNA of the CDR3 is TGCGCCAGCAGCCAACAGACAGGGGTGGCATCACCCCTCCACTTT. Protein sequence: CASSQQTGVASPLHF.

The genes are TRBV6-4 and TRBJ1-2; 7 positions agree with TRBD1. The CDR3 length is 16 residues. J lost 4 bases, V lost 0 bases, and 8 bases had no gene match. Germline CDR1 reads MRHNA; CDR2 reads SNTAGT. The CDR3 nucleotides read TGTGCCAGCAGTGACTCTTCCGGGACAGATGGCTATGGCTACACCTTC. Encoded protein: CASSDSSGTDGYGYTF.

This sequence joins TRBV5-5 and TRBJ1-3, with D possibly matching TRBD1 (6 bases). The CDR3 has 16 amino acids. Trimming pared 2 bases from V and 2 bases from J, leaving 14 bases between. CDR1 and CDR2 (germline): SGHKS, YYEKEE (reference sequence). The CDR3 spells CASSFGRGGTGNTIYF. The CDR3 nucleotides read TGTGCCAGCAGCTTCGGCAGGGGAGGGACTGGAAACACCATATATTTT.

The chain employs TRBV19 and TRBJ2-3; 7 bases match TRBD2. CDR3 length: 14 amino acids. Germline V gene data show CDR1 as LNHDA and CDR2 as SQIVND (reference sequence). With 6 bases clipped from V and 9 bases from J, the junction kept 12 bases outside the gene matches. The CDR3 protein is CASSPWGGGVTQYF. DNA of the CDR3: TGTGCCAGTAGCCCATGGGGCGGGGGAGTAACGCAGTATTTT.

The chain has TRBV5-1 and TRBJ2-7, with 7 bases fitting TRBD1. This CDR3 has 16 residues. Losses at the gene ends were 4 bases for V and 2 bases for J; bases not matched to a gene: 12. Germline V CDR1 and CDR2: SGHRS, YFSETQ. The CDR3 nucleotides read TGCGCCAGCAGCAAAGAAGGACAGGCCTTTCCCTACGAGCAGTACTTC. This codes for CASSKEGQAFPYEQYF.

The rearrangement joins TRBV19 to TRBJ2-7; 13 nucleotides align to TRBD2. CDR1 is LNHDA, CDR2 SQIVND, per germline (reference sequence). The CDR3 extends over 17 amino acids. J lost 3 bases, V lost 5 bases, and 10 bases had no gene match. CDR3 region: CASSHGTSGERVYEQYF. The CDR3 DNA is TGTGCCAGTAGTCACGGGACTAGCGGGGAGAGGGTCTACGAGCAGTACTTC.

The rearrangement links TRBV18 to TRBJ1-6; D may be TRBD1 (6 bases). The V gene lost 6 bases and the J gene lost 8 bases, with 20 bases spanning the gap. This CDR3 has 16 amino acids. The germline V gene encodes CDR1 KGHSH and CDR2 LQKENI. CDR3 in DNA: TGTGCCAGCTCCCTTTCCCCAGGGGTGAGGGATTCACCCCTCCACTTT. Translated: CASSLSPGVRDSPLHF. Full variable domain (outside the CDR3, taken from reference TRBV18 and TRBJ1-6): NAGVMQNPRHLVRRRGQEARLRCSPMKGHSHVYWYRQLPEEGLKFMVYLQKENIIDESGMPKERFSAEFPKEGPSILRIQQVVRGDSAAYFCASSLSPGVRDSPLHFGNGTRLTVT.

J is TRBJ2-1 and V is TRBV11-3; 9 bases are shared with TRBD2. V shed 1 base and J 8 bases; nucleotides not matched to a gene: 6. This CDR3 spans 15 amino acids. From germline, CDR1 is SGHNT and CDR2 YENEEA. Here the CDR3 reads CASSLGAGGGYEQFF. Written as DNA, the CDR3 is TGTGCCAGCAGCTTAGGAGCGGGGGGCGGCTATGAGCAGTTCTTC.

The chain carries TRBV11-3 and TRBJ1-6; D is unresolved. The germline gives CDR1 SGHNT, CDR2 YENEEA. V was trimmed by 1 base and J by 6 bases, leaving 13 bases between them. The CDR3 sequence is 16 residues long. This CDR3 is CASSLGLKTLNSPLHF. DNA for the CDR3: TGTGCCAGCAGCTTAGGACTCAAAACTCTTAATTCACCCCTCCACTTT.

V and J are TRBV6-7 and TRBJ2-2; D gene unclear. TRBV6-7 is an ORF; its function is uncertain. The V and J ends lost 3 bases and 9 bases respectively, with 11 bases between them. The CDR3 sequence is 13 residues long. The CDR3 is CASSYGPSRELFF. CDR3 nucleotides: TGTGCCAGCAGTTATGGCCCTTCGAGGGAGCTGTTTTTT.

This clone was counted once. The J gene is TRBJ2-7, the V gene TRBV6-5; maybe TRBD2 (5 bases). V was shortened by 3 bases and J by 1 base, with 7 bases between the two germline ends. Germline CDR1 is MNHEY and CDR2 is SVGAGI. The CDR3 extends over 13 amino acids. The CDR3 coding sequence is TGTGCCAGCAGTTATAGCGCTTCCTACGAGCAGTACTTC. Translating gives CASSYSASYEQYF.

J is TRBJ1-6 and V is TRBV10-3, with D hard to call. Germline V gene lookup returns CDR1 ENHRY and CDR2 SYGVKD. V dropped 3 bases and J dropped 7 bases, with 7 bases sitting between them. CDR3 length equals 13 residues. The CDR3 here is CAISDPENSPLHF. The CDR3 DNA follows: TGTGCCATCAGTGACCCAGAAAATTCACCCCTCCACTTT.

The CDR3 sequence: CSVGSPLSGGEQYF. CDR3 sequence (DNA): TGCAGCGTTGGGTCGCCGCTTTCTGGGGGGGAGCAGTACTTC. The chain links TRBV29-1 to TRBJ2-7; the D gene is possibly TRBD2 (6 bases). The germline V gene has CDR1 SQVTM and CDR2 ANQGSEA. The CDR3 consists of 14 residues. With 4 bases removed from V and 7 bases from J, the gap between germline ends came to 20 bases.

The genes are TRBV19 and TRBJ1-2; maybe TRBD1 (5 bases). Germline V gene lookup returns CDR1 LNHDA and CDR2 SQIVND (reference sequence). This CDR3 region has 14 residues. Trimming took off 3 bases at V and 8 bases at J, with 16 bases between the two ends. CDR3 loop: CASSIGAWGEGYTF. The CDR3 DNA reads TGTGCCAGTAGTATCGGGGCCTGGGGGGAAGGCTACACCTTC.